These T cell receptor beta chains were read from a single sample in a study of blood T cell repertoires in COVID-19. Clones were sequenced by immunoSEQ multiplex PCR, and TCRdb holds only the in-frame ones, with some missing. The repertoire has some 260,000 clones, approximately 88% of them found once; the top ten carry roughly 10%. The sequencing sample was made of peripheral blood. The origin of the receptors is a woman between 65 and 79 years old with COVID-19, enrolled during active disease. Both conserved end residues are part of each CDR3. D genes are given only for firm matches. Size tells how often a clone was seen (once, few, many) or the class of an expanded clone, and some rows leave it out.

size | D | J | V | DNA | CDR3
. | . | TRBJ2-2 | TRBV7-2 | TGTGCCAGCAGCTTATCAGGGATCGCCGGGGAGCTGTTTTTT | CASSLSGIAGELFF
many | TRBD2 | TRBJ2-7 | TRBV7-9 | TGTGCCAGCAGCTCCACCGGGACTAGCGGGTTATACGAGCAGTACTTC | CASSSTGTSGLYEQYF
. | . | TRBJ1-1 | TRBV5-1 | TGCGCCAGCAGCTTGTTTAGTAACACTGAAGCTTTCTTT | CASSLFSNTEAFF
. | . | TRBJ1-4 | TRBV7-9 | TGTGCCAGCAGCGGGGGGGCTAATGAAAAACTGTTTTTT | CASSGGANEKLFF
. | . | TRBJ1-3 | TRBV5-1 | TGCGCCAGCAGCTTGGGGACAGCATCTGGAAACACCATATATTTT | CASSLGTASGNTIYF
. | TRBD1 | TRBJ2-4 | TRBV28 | TGTGCCAGCAGCGGACAGGGGTCCAAAAACATTCAGTACTTC | CASSGQGSKNIQYF
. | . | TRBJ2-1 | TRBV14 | TGTGCCAGCAGCCAGGAGTTACGCTCCTACAATGAGCAGTTCTTC | CASSQELRSYNEQFF
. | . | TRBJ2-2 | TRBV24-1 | TGTGCCTCAGAGGAGTCGAACACCGGGGAGCTGTTTTTT | CASEESNTGELFF
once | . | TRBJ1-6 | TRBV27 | TGTGCCAGCAGCCCAAACAGAAATTCACCCCTCCACTTT | CASSPNRNSPLHF
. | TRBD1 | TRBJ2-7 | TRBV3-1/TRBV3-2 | TGTGCCAGCAGCGAAGGGGACAGACGCGACGAGCAGTACTTC | CASSEGDRRDEQYF
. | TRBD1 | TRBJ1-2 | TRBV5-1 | TGCGCCAGCAGCTTAGCCGGGACAGGGGATGGCTACACCTTC | CASSLAGTGDGYTF
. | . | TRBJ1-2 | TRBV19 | TGTGCCAGTAAAATCCGAGACTATGGCTACACCTTC | CASKIRDYGYTF
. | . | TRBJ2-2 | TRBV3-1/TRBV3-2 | TGTGCCAGCAGCCGAAAGATAATAGGGGCCGGGGAGCTGTTTTTT | CASSRKIIGAGELFF
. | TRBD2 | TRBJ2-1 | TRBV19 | TGTGCCAGTAGTAAGACTAGGACTAGCGGGAGCCCCAATGAGCAGTTCTTC | CASSKTRTSGSPNEQFF
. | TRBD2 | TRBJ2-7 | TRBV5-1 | TGCGCCAGCAGCTTAAGGATCGCTGGGGCTAGCGGGTTCTACGAGCAGTACTTC | CASSLRIAGASGFYEQYF
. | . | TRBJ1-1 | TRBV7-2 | TGTGCCAGCAGCCCCGCGGGACGGGCGAACACTGAAGCTTTCTTT | CASSPAGRANTEAFF
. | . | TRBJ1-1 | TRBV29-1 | TGCAGCGTTGTAAGTGGCAGTAACACTGAAGCTTTCTTT | CSVVSGSNTEAFF
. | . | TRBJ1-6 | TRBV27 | TGTGCCAGCAGCCCTAAAGGGGGTCCCAATTCACCCCTCCACTTT | CASSPKGGPNSPLHF
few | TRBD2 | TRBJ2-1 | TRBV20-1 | TGCAGTGCTAGTCGCTCTAGCGGGATTTTGACCTACAATGAGCAGTTCTTC | CSASRSSGILTYNEQFF
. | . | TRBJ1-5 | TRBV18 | TGTGCCAGCTCACCAGAGTCAGAGGCCCAGCATTTT | CASSPESEAQHF
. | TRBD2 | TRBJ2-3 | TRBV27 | TGTGCCAGCAGTTTAGCGAGCGGGAGTGATACGCAGTATTTT | CASSLASGSDTQYF
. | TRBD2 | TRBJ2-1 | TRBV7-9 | TGTGCCAGCAGCCCCGGACTAGCGGTATACAATGAGCAGTTCTTC | CASSPGLAVYNEQFF
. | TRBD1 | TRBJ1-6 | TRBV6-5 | TGTGCCAGCAGTTACATCGTGGACAGGGCTAATTCACCCCTCCACTTT | CASSYIVDRANSPLHF
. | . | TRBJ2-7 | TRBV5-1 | TGCGCCAGCAGCTTGCCGGGGGACGAGCAGTACTTC | CASSLPGDEQYF
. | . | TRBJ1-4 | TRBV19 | TGTGCCAGTAGTACCCCAGTCGAAAAACTGTTTTTT | CASSTPVEKLFF
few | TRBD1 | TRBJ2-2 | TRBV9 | TGTGCCAGCAGCAGAACCCGACAGGGGGGGGCCCGGGAGCTGTTTTTT | CASSRTRQGGARELFF
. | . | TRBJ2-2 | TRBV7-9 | TGTGCCAGCAGCCCGAGGGGAGGGAACACCGGGGAGCTGTTTTTT | CASSPRGGNTGELFF
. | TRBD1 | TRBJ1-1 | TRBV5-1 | TGCGCCAGCAGCTGGACAGGGGGAGATAGAGCTTTCTTT | CASSWTGGDRAFF
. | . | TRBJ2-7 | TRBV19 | TGTGCCAGTAGTTCCCAGCCCCGACAGTACGAGCAGTACTTC | CASSSQPRQYEQYF
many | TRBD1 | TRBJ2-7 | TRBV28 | TGTGCCAGCAGTCCTACCGGACAGGGGCTCTACGAGCAGTACTTC | CASSPTGQGLYEQYF
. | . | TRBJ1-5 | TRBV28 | TGTGCCAGCAGCTCAAATATAGTGACGGACAACAATCAGCCCCAGCATTTT | CASSSNIVTDNNQPQHF
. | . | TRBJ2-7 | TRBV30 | TGTGCCTGGAGTCGGAGGCTAGCGATTTCCTACGAGCAGTACTTC | CAWSRRLAISYEQYF
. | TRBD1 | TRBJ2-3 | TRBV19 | TGTGCCAGTACCACGTCAGGGGGCGTCGGAGATACGCAGTATTTT | CASTTSGGVGDTQYF
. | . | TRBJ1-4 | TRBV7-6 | TGTGCCAGCAGCCCGATCCAGGGGCGCGATGAAAAACTGTTTTTT | CASSPIQGRDEKLFF
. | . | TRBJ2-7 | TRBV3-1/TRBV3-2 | TGTGCCAGCAGCCCCAGACTCTCCTACGAGCAGTACTTC | CASSPRLSYEQYF
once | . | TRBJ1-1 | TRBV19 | TGTGCCAGTAGTAGGTGGGCGACGGCCCAGAACACTGAAGCTTTCTTT | CASSRWATAQNTEAFF
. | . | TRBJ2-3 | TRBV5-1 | TGCGCCAGCAGCTCATCTAGCGTTGGTCTGTCAGATACGCAGTATTTT | CASSSSSVGLSDTQYF
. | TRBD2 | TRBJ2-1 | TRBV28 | TGTGCCAGCAGCCCCGGGGGGGTTTCGGTTTATGAGCAGTTCTTC | CASSPGGVSVYEQFF
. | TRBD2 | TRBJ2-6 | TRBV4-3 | TGCGCCAGCAGCCAAGCGGCTAGCGGGAGGTCGTCCGGGGCCAACGTCCTGACTTTC | CASSQAASGRSSGANVLTF
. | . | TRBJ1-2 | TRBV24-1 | TGTGCCACCAGTGACGCAGGGGTGGCTAACTATGGCTACACCTTC | CATSDAGVANYGYTF
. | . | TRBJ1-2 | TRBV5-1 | TGCGCCAGCAGCTTGGATGTAGGGAGCTATGGCTACACCTTC | CASSLDVGSYGYTF
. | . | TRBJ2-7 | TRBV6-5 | TGTGCCAGCAGCAGGGCACAGGGTTTGGAGCAGTACTTC | CASSRAQGLEQYF
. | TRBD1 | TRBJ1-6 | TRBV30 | TGTGCCTGGAGCGAACAGTCGGGACAGGCTTCACCCCTCCACTTT | CAWSEQSGQASPLHF
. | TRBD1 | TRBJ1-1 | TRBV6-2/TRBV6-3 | TGTGCCAGCAGTTCACATAACACAGGGGGGACTGAAGCTTTCTTT | CASSSHNTGGTEAFF
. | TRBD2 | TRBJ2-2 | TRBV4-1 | TGCGCCAGCAGCCAAGATAGTCCCCTAGCGGGACCCGGGGAGCTGTTTTTT | CASSQDSPLAGPGELFF